The 5 T cell receptor beta chains listed next were all sequenced from one sample in a study of blood T cell repertoires in COVID-19. TCRdb keeps only in-frame clones here, not all; method: immunoSEQ multiplex PCR. The sample records fewer than 350,000 clones, roughly nine tenths being singletons. Source material: PBMCs or T cells enriched from blood (not recorded which). These receptors all come from a middle-aged woman who had recovered from COVID-19.

In DNA, the CDR3 is TGTGCCAGCAGCGGGGGACAGATGAACACTGAAGCTTTCTTT. Encoded protein: CASSGGQMNTEAFF. This chain joins TRBV5-4 and TRBJ1-1; 7 nucleotides align to TRBD1. Trimming took 4 bases from V and 0 from J; bases not matched to a gene: 3. The CDR3 extends over 14 amino acids. Germline CDR1 is SGHNT and CDR2 is YYREEE (reference sequence).

V gene TRBV6-2 or TRBV6-3 combines with J gene TRBJ2-7, with 9 bases that match TRBD2. Germline lookup yields CDR1 MNHEY and CDR2 SVGEGT. This CDR3 contains 18 residues. The V segment lost 6 bases and the J segment 7 bases; nucleotides outside the gene matches: 22. Here the CDR3 reads CASSPRSRGPSGMGEQYF. CDR3 nucleotide sequence: TGTGCCAGCAGCCCCCGGAGCAGGGGTCCTAGCGGGATGGGTGAGCAGTACTTC.

V usage is TRBV9 and J usage is TRBJ2-1, with 7 bases identical to TRBD2. Germline CDR1 SGDLS, CDR2 YYNGEE. The V segment lost 3 bases and the J segment 4 bases; nucleotides outside the gene matches: 10. The CDR3 has 16 residues. The chain's CDR3 is CASSEGGREFYNEQFF. The CDR3 nucleotides read TGTGCCAGCAGCGAGGGAGGGCGGGAGTTTTACAATGAGCAGTTCTTC.

This clone came up a few times. This chain connects TRBV21-1 to TRBJ2-7; the D segment call TRBD1 is taken from the table without a DNA check. TRBV21-1 is noted as a pseudogene. This CDR3 comprises 15 residues. The CDR3 loop reads CASSKRQGFPTEQYF. CDR3 nucleotide sequence: TGTGCCAGCAGCAAACGCCAGGGTTTCCCTACCGAGCAGTACTTC.

A remark on this clone: Other nucleotide sequences in the sample specify the same CDR3. The rearrangement links TRBV9 to TRBJ2-1; D may be TRBD2 (6 bases). V lost 0 bases to trimming and J lost 0 bases, with 10 bases between them. In germline, CDR1 is SGDLS, CDR2 YYNGEE. This CDR3 has 16 residues. The CDR3 nucleotides are TGTGCCAGCAGCGTAGTGGTCGGGAGCTCCTACAATGAGCAGTTCTTC. It codes for CASSVVVGSSYNEQFF.